Presented here are 25 T cell receptor beta chains from one specimen sequenced in a study of PD-1 blockade in classical Hodgkin lymphoma. The time point is: cycle 4 day 1 (C4D1), after more than five weeks of nivolumab. Every patient experienced relapse after autologous stem cell transplantation, and brentuximab vedotin exposure varied. Profiled with immunoSEQ multiplex PCR; TCRdb holds only in-frame clones, not every one. The sample consists of tens of thousands of clones, roughly 92% of them appearing once. The material sequenced was peripheral blood mononuclear cells (PBMCs), taken before the fourth cycle of nivolumab. These receptors were obtained from a human donor with classical Hodgkin lymphoma.

The chain uses TRBV28 and TRBJ2-5; TRBD2 might be the D (5 bases). The germline CDR1 and CDR2 sequences are MDHEN and SYDVKM. Trimming pared 8 bases from V and 5 bases from J, leaving 9 bases between. The CDR3 contains 11 residues. CDR3 sequence reads: CASGGWETQYF. DNA for the CDR3: TGTGCCAGCGGCGGGTGGGAGACCCAGTACTTC.

Only one count was recorded for this clone. The chain carries TRBV28 and TRBJ2-1, with 7 bases aligning to TRBD1. The J segment lost 8 bases and the V segment lost 5 bases, leaving 9 bases of the junction unmatched. Germline values: CDR1 MDHEN, CDR2 SYDVKM. The CDR3 runs 14 residues. CDR3 protein: CASSTLDRAYEQFF. Here the CDR3 DNA reads TGTGCCAGCAGTACCCTCGACAGGGCATATGAGCAGTTCTTC.

The V gene is TRBV19, the J gene TRBJ2-7; 7 bases align to TRBD2. This CDR3 is 13 amino acids long. Germline trimming cut 5 bases from V and 1 base from J; bases unmatched to any gene: 2. Germline CDR1 and CDR2: LNHDA and SQIVND (reference sequence). The CDR3, as DNA: TGTGCCAGTAGTTACGGGAGGTCCTACGAGCAGTACTTC. Protein sequence: CASSYGRSYEQYF.

This rearrangement joins TRBV7-9 to TRBJ2-7, with 9 bases fitting TRBD2. The length of the CDR3 is 13 residues. The V gene's germline CDR1 is SEHNR and CDR2 FQNEAQ (reference sequence). The V and J ends lost 7 bases and 3 bases, in that order; junction bases with no gene match: 4. Here the CDR3 DNA reads TGTGCCAGCACCCCTAGCGGGATCTACGAGCAGTACTTC. Its protein product is CASTPSGIYEQYF. The complete variable domain, with remaining parts taken from reference TRBV7-9 and TRBJ2-7, reads DTGVSQNPRHKITKRGQNVTFRCDPISEHNRLYWYRQTLGQGPEFLTYFQNEAQLEKSRLLSDRFSAERPKGSFSTLEIQRTEQGDSAMYLCASTPSGIYEQYFGPGTRLTVT.

The J gene is TRBJ2-4, the V gene TRBV28; the D is unclear. Germline V lookup: CDR1 MDHEN, CDR2 SYDVKM. V lost 4 bases, J lost 1 base, and 20 bases lay in between. CDR3 length equals 18 residues. In nucleotides, the CDR3 is TGTGCCAGCAGTTACCCCCATTGGCCTTCGGACGCCAAAAACATTCAGTACTTC. Translating it yields CASSYPHWPSDAKNIQYF.

The chain carries TRBV9 and TRBJ2-1; 14 bases fit TRBD2. Germline V gene lookup returns CDR1 SGDLS and CDR2 YYNGEE. The V segment lost 5 bases and the J segment 13 bases; nucleotides outside the gene matches: 5. This CDR3 is built from 13 residues. The CDR3 bases are TGTGCCAGCAGAGTGACTAGCGGGGGGGAACAGTTCTTC. It codes for CASRVTSGGEQFF.

This clone was recorded only once. The chain uses TRBV15 and TRBJ2-3, with TRBD2 matching 14 bases. Germline V CDR1 and CDR2: LNHNV, YYDKDF (reference sequence). The CDR3 runs 15 residues. Germline trimming cut 3 bases from V and 9 bases from J; bases unmatched to any gene: 5. The CDR3 DNA reads as TGTGCCACCAGCAGGGGACTAGCGGGGGCGGACACGCAGTATTTT. Translating gives CATSRGLAGADTQYF.

V is TRBV28 and J is TRBJ2-7; D remains ambiguous. The CDR3 length is 15 residues. Looked up from germline, CDR1 is MDHEN and CDR2 is SYDVKM. V was cut by 4 bases and J by 1 base, with 14 bases left in between. CDR3: CASSSAHGQSYEQYF. DNA of the CDR3: TGTGCCAGCAGTTCGGCGCATGGTCAATCCTACGAGCAGTACTTC.

V gene TRBV19 combines with J gene TRBJ2-5; D could derive from TRBD1 or TRBD2 (6 bases each). The CDR3 consists of 15 residues. The V gene lost 3 bases and the J gene lost 2 bases, with 13 bases spanning the gap. From germline, CDR1 is LNHDA and CDR2 SQIVND (reference sequence). CDR3 in amino acids: CASSIIRGLQETQYF. Written as DNA, the CDR3 is TGTGCCAGTAGTATTATCAGGGGACTGCAAGAGACCCAGTACTTC.

This clone came up a few times. The rearrangement uses TRBV5-1 and TRBJ1-2, with TRBD1 identical over 7 bases. V trimming: 1 base; J trimming: 0 bases; junction bases outside the gene matches: 0. Germline assignment: CDR1 SGHRS and CDR2 YFSETQ. CDR3 length: 14 amino acids. CDR3 in amino acids: CASSLTGANYGYTF. The CDR3 region has the DNA TGCGCCAGCAGCTTGACAGGGGCTAACTATGGCTACACCTTC.

This chain uses TRBV9 with TRBJ2-3, with 10 bases fitting TRBD2. The germline CDR1 and CDR2 sequences are SGDLS and YYNGEE. V shed 0 bases, J shed 4 bases, and the junction held 5 bases outside the gene matches. The CDR3 covers 16 residues. The CDR3 region is CASSVVLAGAADTQYF. The CDR3 coding sequence is TGTGCCAGCAGCGTAGTTCTAGCGGGAGCCGCAGATACGCAGTATTTT.

The rearrangement joins TRBV5-6 to TRBJ2-5; unclear D gene. V lost 2 bases and J 3 bases, leaving 8 bases between the germline ends. From germline, CDR1 is SGHDT and CDR2 YYEEEE. The CDR3 loop spans 13 amino acids. The CDR3 sequence is CASSFSRKETQYF. Here the CDR3 DNA reads TGTGCCAGCAGCTTCAGCAGGAAAGAGACCCAGTACTTC. The variable domain in full, completed from reference TRBV5-6 and TRBJ2-5, reads DAGVTQSPTHLIKTRGQQVTLRCSPKSGHDTVSWYQQALGQGPQFIFQYYEEEERQRGNFPDRFSGHQFPNYSSELNVNALLLGDSALYLCASSFSRKETQYFGPGTRLLVL.

The V and J genes are TRBV19 and TRBJ2-7; D not resolved. The CDR3 covers 11 residues. Deletions cut 1 base from V and 6 bases from J, with 4 bases between. The germline gives CDR1 LNHDA, CDR2 SQIVND (reference sequence). The CDR3: CASSIGVEQYF. In DNA form, the CDR3 reads TGTGCCAGTAGTATAGGTGTCGAGCAGTACTTC. Using reference TRBV19 and TRBJ2-7 for the parts outside the CDR3, the full variable domain is DGGITQSPKYLFRKEGQNVTLSCEQNLNHDAMYWYRQDPGQGLRLIYYSQIVNDFQKGDIAEGYSVSREKKESFPLTVTSAQKNPTAFYLCASSIGVEQYFGPGTRLTVT.

The chain recombines TRBV7-8 with TRBJ2-7; either TRBD1 or TRBD2 may fit D (6 bases each). Germline V gives CDR1 SGHVS, CDR2 FQNEAQ. This CDR3 contains 16 residues. V was pared by 3 bases and J by 6 bases, with 21 bases between. Here the CDR3 reads CASSFWDSIEGGEQYF. CDR3 bases: TGTGCCAGCAGCTTCTGGGATTCTATCGAGGGGGGCGAGCAGTACTTC.

J is TRBJ2-3 and V is TRBV2; no firm D call. V was cut by 4 bases and J by 2 bases, with 7 bases left in between. Germline CDR1 and CDR2: SNHLY and FYNNEI. The CDR3 contains 13 residues. CDR3 in amino acids: CASSAQITDTQYF. CDR3 DNA: TGTGCCAGCAGTGCCCAGATCACAGATACGCAGTATTTT.

The chain uses TRBV11-2 and TRBJ1-2, with D perhaps matching TRBD1 (5 bases). The germline gives CDR1 SGHAT, CDR2 FQNNGV. Trimming left V 3 bases short and J 7 bases short, with 12 bases between. CDR3 length equals 13 residues. In DNA form, the CDR3 reads TGTGCCAGCAGCTTTGGGGCAGCGGGTGGCTACACCTTC. Translation: CASSFGAAGGYTF.

The chain employs TRBV7-8 and TRBJ2-7, with 8 bases identical to TRBD2. The CDR3 extends over 14 amino acids. Trimming at V came to 1 base and at J to 6 bases, leaving 5 bases not matched to a gene. CDR1 and CDR2 from the germline V gene are SGHVS and FQNEAQ. In DNA form, the CDR3 reads TGTGCCAGCAGCTTAGTTCGAGCGGGGGCCGAGCAGTACTTC. Amino acid sequence: CASSLVRAGAEQYF.

The chain carries TRBV19 and TRBJ1-1; D gene unclear. This CDR3 is built from 12 residues. Deletions cut 6 bases from V and 1 base from J, with 6 bases between. Per germline, CDR1 LNHDA and CDR2 SQIVND (reference sequence). CDR3 amino acids: CASRRKNTEAFF. The DNA for the CDR3 is TGTGCCAGTAGGCGGAAGAACACTGAAGCTTTCTTT. Combining the CDR3 with reference TRBV19 and TRBJ1-1 gives the whole variable domain DGGITQSPKYLFRKEGQNVTLSCEQNLNHDAMYWYRQDPGQGLRLIYYSQIVNDFQKGDIAEGYSVSREKKESFPLTVTSAQKNPTAFYLCASRRKNTEAFFGQGTRLTVV.

The V call is TRBV7-9, the J call TRBJ2-5; D may be TRBD1 or TRBD2 (5 bases each). V shed 3 bases and J shed 0 bases, with 11 bases lying between them. Germline values: CDR1 SEHNR, CDR2 FQNEAQ (reference sequence). The CDR3 spans 15 residues. Here the CDR3 reads CASSLVVGDQETQYF. CDR3 nucleotides: TGTGCCAGCAGCTTGGTGGTGGGGGACCAAGAGACCCAGTACTTC.

The chain employs TRBV7-2 and TRBJ2-1; the D gene could be TRBD1 or TRBD2 (5 bases each). The CDR3 has 14 amino acids. Germline values: CDR1 SGHTA, CDR2 FQGNSA. The ends were cut back, 5 bases at V and 9 bases at J, with 17 bases in the middle. CDR3 residues: CASSTNSLRGEQFF. The DNA for the CDR3 is TGTGCCAGCAGCACGAATTCTCTGAGGGGTGAGCAGTTCTTC.

The chain recombines TRBV9 with TRBJ2-3; 11 nucleotides line up with TRBD2. With 5 bases clipped from V and 5 bases from J, the junction kept 7 bases outside the gene matches. There are 15 residues in the CDR3. Germline lookup yields CDR1 SGDLS and CDR2 YYNGEE. Here the CDR3 DNA reads TGTGCCAGCAGTCGACCGGGACTAGCGGAAGATACGCAGTATTTT. As protein: CASSRPGLAEDTQYF.

The V and J genes are TRBV30 and TRBJ2-7; a weak D match, TRBD2 (5 bases). Germline-derived CDR1 and CDR2 are GTSNPN and SVGIG (reference sequence). CDR3 length: 13 residues. V was cut by 3 bases and J by 1 base, with 10 bases left in between. The CDR3 loop is CAWRMTGSYEQYF. The CDR3 DNA sequence: TGTGCCTGGAGGATGACGGGATCCTACGAGCAGTACTTC.

The V gene is TRBV4-1, the J gene TRBJ1-1, with TRBD1 identical over 8 bases. CDR1 and CDR2 (germline): MGHRA, YSYEKL. The V segment lost 1 base and the J segment 0 bases; nucleotides outside the gene matches: 7. The CDR3 extends over 17 amino acids. The CDR3 DNA reads TGCGCCAGCAGCCAAGGGCCTTCGGGACAGGTGAACACTGAAGCTTTCTTT. This codes for CASSQGPSGQVNTEAFF.

The rearrangement links TRBV11-2 to TRBJ2-7; D is unresolved. With 0 bases removed from V and 2 bases from J, the gap between germline ends came to 14 bases. This CDR3 is built from 16 residues. Germline V gene sequence: CDR1 SGHAT, CDR2 FQNNGV. In nucleotides, the CDR3 is TGTGCCAGCAGCTTAGAACACGGATACATGCCCTACGAGCAGTACTTC. It specifies CASSLEHGYMPYEQYF.

The chain links TRBV5-4 to TRBJ2-7; D unclear. Trimming removed 0 bases at V and 2 bases at J, with 12 bases between. Germline lookup yields CDR1 SGHNT and CDR2 YYREEE (reference sequence). The CDR3 consists of 15 residues. CDR3 residues: CASSLVPLDPYEQYF. The DNA of the CDR3 is TGTGCCAGCAGCTTGGTTCCCCTGGACCCCTACGAGCAGTACTTC.